The 30 T cell receptor beta chains reported below all come from one sample, sequenced in a study of blood T cell repertoires in COVID-19. Assay used: immunoSEQ multiplex PCR; TCRdb lists only in-frame clones, some missing. The sample has roughly 250,000 clones; roughly 88% are singletons. Sequenced sample: PBMCs or T cells enriched from blood (not recorded which). These receptors came from a woman between 45 and 65 years old who had recovered from COVID-19.

A single count supports this clone. The J gene is TRBJ2-5, the V gene TRBV18; a possible D gene is TRBD2 (5 bases). CDR1 and CDR2 (germline): KGHSH, LQKENI. Trimming took 3 bases from V and 2 from J, leaving 10 bases between them. The CDR3 totals 14 residues. The CDR3 DNA sequence: TGTGCCAGCTCACCTATACCGGGACAAGAGACCCAGTACTTC. Its protein product is CASSPIPGQETQYF.

This clone was recorded only once. V and J are TRBV2 and TRBJ1-6; weak D call: TRBD1 (5 bases). Germline CDR1 and CDR2: SNHLY and FYNNEI. The CDR3 contains 13 residues. V lost 8 bases and J lost 4, with 9 bases in between. The CDR3 region is CASSGGYNSPLHF. CDR3 sequence (DNA): TGTGCCAGCTCCGGGGGATATAATTCACCCCTCCACTTT.

V usage is TRBV9 and J usage is TRBJ1-1; D is unclear. CDR1 and CDR2 from the germline V gene are SGDLS and YYNGEE. The CDR3 sequence is 15 residues long. Between the trimmed V and J ends, which lost 2 bases and 0 bases, there was a span of 11 bases. The CDR3 sequence: CASSVGAKVNTEAFF. DNA for the CDR3: TGTGCCAGCAGCGTTGGAGCAAAGGTGAACACTGAAGCTTTCTTT.

This chain connects TRBV18 to TRBJ2-2, with D unclear. The CDR3 totals 15 residues. The germline V gene has CDR1 KGHSH and CDR2 LQKENI. Trimming took off 6 bases at V and 0 bases at J, with 11 bases between the two ends. The CDR3 region is CASSPSRSNTGELFF. Written as DNA, the CDR3 is TGTGCCAGCTCCCCATCGAGGTCGAACACCGGGGAGCTGTTTTTT.

The count of this clone is one. The rearrangement uses TRBV3-1 (or the pseudogene TRBV3-2) and TRBJ1-1; D gene unclear. Germline loops: CDR1 LGHDT, CDR2 YNNKEL (reference sequence). Trimming shortened V by 4 bases and J by 3 bases, and 6 bases separated the two germline ends. The CDR3 loop spans 12 amino acids. The chain's CDR3 is CASSLPDTEAFF. The CDR3, as DNA: TGTGCCAGCAGCCTCCCGGACACTGAAGCTTTCTTT.

In its sample, this clone was seen once. The gene calls are TRBV5-6 and TRBJ1-2, with D possibly matching TRBD1 (6 bases). Deletions cut 4 bases from V and 4 bases from J, with 23 bases between. The germline V gene encodes CDR1 SGHDT and CDR2 YYEEEE. The CDR3 covers 17 residues. The CDR3 loop reads CASSTGSWARGSYGYTF. The CDR3 coding sequence is TGTGCCAGCAGCACTGGCTCTTGGGCCAGGGGATCCTATGGCTACACCTTC. Together with reference TRBV5-6 and TRBJ1-2, the CDR3 gives the full variable domain: DAGVTQSPTHLIKTRGQQVTLRCSPKSGHDTVSWYQQALGQGPQFIFQYYEEEERQRGNFPDRFSGHQFPNYSSELNVNALLLGDSALYLCASSTGSWARGSYGYTFGSGTRLTVV.

This sequence joins TRBV24-1 and TRBJ2-1, with a weak D call TRBD1 (6 bases). The CDR3 has 16 amino acids. The ends were cut back, 4 bases at V and 4 bases at J, with 16 bases in the middle. Germline V gene sequence: CDR1 KGHDR, CDR2 SFDVKD. The DNA of the CDR3 is TGTGCCACCAGTGAAACAACAGGGACACCTTACAATGAGCAGTTCTTC. Amino acid sequence: CATSETTGTPYNEQFF.

This clone has a handful of counts. This chain connects TRBV27 to TRBJ1-2; a weak D match, TRBD1 (5 bases). There are 14 residues in the CDR3. Germline CDR1 and CDR2: MNHEY and SMNVEV (reference sequence). The V gene lost 6 bases and the J gene lost 4 bases, with 15 bases spanning the gap. Here the CDR3 DNA reads TGTGCCAGCAGCCCCCCGGGACTCTCCTATGGCTACACCTTC. Protein: CASSPPGLSYGYTF.

This clone was counted a single time. The chain is built from TRBV5-6 and TRBJ2-6; TRBD1 aligns across 8 bases. J gave up 5 bases and V 5 bases, and 6 bases lay outside the gene matches. The CDR3 spans 15 residues. The germline CDR1 and CDR2 sequences are SGHDT and YYEEEE. The CDR3 nucleotides read TGTGCCAGCAGGCAACAGGGGGAGAGGGCCAACGTCCTGACTTTC. This translates into CASRQQGERANVLTF.

The chain employs TRBV24-1 and TRBJ2-7; D may be TRBD2 (6 bases). The length of the CDR3 is 13 residues. Trimming shortened V by 4 bases and J by 9 bases, and 15 bases separated the two germline ends. Germline loops: CDR1 KGHDR, CDR2 SFDVKD. This CDR3 is CATSEPGEVGQYF. In DNA form, the CDR3 reads TGTGCCACCAGTGAACCGGGGGAGGTTGGGCAGTACTTC.

The chain couples TRBV5-8 to TRBJ1-5; possible D gene TRBD1, 6 bases. The CDR3 runs to 18 residues. In germline, CDR1 is SGHTS, CDR2 YDEGEE. V lost 3 bases, J lost 5 bases, and 24 bases lay in between. CDR3 amino acids: CASSWGGQGASIDQPQHF. The DNA for the CDR3 is TGTGCCAGCAGCTGGGGGGGGCAGGGAGCTTCGATAGATCAGCCCCAGCATTTT.

The CDR3 region is CASSPKGQGNLFGYTF. The CDR3 nucleotides read TGCGCCAGCAGCCCAAAGGGACAGGGGAATCTATTTGGCTACACCTTC. This sequence joins TRBV4-3 and TRBJ1-2; 10 bases agree with TRBD1. CDR1 and CDR2 from the germline V gene are LGHNA and YSLEER. CDR3 length equals 16 residues. V lost 4 bases, J lost 7 bases, and 12 bases stayed unmatched.

The chain combines TRBV19 with TRBJ1-2; unclear D gene. CDR1 is LNHDA, CDR2 SQIVND, per germline (reference sequence). Trimming shortened V by 2 bases and J by 0 bases, and 16 bases separated the two germline ends. This CDR3 comprises 17 residues. Here the CDR3 DNA reads TGTGCCAGTAGTATAAATCACAGAGGGAGAGCTAACTATGGCTACACCTTC. Its protein product is CASSINHRGRANYGYTF.

This rearrangement joins TRBV5-4 to TRBJ2-4, with D possibly matching TRBD2 (7 bases). The CDR3 extends over 16 amino acids. The germline V gene has CDR1 SGHNT and CDR2 YYREEE (reference sequence). Trimming removed 0 bases from V and 1 base from J, with 11 bases in between. DNA for the CDR3: TGTGCCAGCAGCTTGGGGGGGGGCGAGGCCAAAAACATTCAGTACTTC. It is translated as CASSLGGGEAKNIQYF.

The chain recombines TRBV7-8 with TRBJ1-2; 7 nucleotides match TRBD1. Germline CDR1 reads SGHVS; CDR2 reads FQNEAQ. Trimming took 3 bases from V and 6 from J; bases not matched to a gene: 7. The CDR3 has 14 amino acids. This CDR3 is CASSFPGGLNGYTF. The CDR3 nucleotides read TGTGCCAGCAGCTTTCCAGGGGGGCTCAATGGCTACACCTTC.

The chain joins TRBV4-1 to TRBJ2-2, with D uncertain. The CDR3 runs 15 residues. Germline CDR1 reads MGHRA; CDR2 reads YSYEKL. The V end lost 3 bases, the J end lost 0 bases, and 8 bases lay between the germline ends. CDR3 DNA sequence: TGCGCCAGCAGCCACTTCACACCGAACACCGGGGAGCTGTTTTTT. It encodes CASSHFTPNTGELFF.

The rearrangement joins TRBV5-1 to TRBJ1-1, with TRBD1 matching over 10 bases. V was pared by 4 bases and J by 8 bases, with 11 bases of the junction left unmatched. CDR1 and CDR2 (germline): SGHRS, YFSETQ. This CDR3 is 15 amino acids long. The CDR3 sequence is CASSVTGTGDREAFF. In DNA form, the CDR3 reads TGCGCCAGCAGCGTGACCGGGACAGGGGATCGCGAAGCTTTCTTT.

This clone is a singleton in its sample. The chain couples TRBV3-1 (or the pseudogene TRBV3-2) to TRBJ1-1, with D perhaps matching TRBD1 (5 bases). V lost 0 bases and J 1 base, leaving 12 bases between the germline ends. Germline-derived CDR1 and CDR2 are LGHDT and YNNKEL (reference sequence). The CDR3 has 16 amino acids. CDR3 amino acids: CASSQEWGRPNTEAFF. The DNA for the CDR3 is TGTGCCAGCAGCCAAGAGTGGGGCAGACCGAACACTGAAGCTTTCTTT.

This sequence joins TRBV5-1 and TRBJ2-5, with D possibly matching TRBD2 (5 bases). The CDR3 loop spans 15 amino acids. CDR1 is SGHRS and CDR2 is YFSETQ in the germline V gene. The V gene lost 0 bases and the J gene lost 5 bases, with 14 bases spanning the gap. The CDR3 here is CASSLGGMGHETQYF. The CDR3 coding sequence is TGCGCCAGCAGCTTGGGAGGGATGGGTCACGAGACCCAGTACTTC. Full variable domain (remainder filled in from reference TRBV5-1 and TRBJ2-5): KAGVTQTPRYLIKTRGQQVTLSCSPISGHRSVSWYQQTPGQGLQFLFEYFSETQRNKGNFPGRFSGRQFSNSRSEMNVSTLELGDSALYLCASSLGGMGHETQYFGPGTRLLVL.

The CDR3 loop reads CASSLGLLYGYTF. In DNA form, the CDR3 reads TGTGCCAGCAGCTTGGGGCTGTTGTATGGCTACACCTTC. This rearrangement joins TRBV7-9 to TRBJ1-2; possibly TRBD1 for D (5 bases). Trimming took off 3 bases at V and 5 bases at J, with 10 bases between the two ends. Germline V CDR1 and CDR2: SEHNR, FQNEAQ (reference sequence). The CDR3 is 13 residues long.

This chain uses TRBV4-3 with TRBJ2-1, with D maybe TRBD2 (6 bases). The CDR3 is made up of 14 amino acids. V was pared by 2 bases and J by 6 bases, with 11 bases between. Per the germline V gene, CDR1 is LGHNA and CDR2 is YSLEER. The CDR3 DNA is TGCGCCAGCAGCCAAAATAGCGGCCTCAATGAGCAGTTCTTC. This codes for CASSQNSGLNEQFF.

This chain uses TRBV3-1 (or the pseudogene TRBV3-2) with TRBJ2-7, with 8 bases identical to TRBD1. Germline trimming cut 4 bases from V and 3 bases from J; bases unmatched to any gene: 14. CDR3 length: 17 residues. Germline V gene sequence: CDR1 LGHDT, CDR2 YNNKEL (reference sequence). The CDR3 coding sequence is TGTGCCAGCAGCCTCCTTCCTGGACAGGGTGAGGACTACGAGCAGTACTTC. Translating it yields CASSLLPGQGEDYEQYF.

Here the CDR3 DNA reads TGCAGCGTTGCCGTACTAATGAACACTGAAGCTTTCTTT. Residues: CSVAVLMNTEAFF. This rearrangement joins TRBV29-1 to TRBJ1-1; D is undetermined. Between the trimmed V and J ends, which lost 4 bases and 0 bases, there was a span of 9 bases. Germline assignment: CDR1 SQVTM and CDR2 ANQGSEA. The CDR3 sequence is 13 residues long. Drawing the rest from reference TRBV29-1 and TRBJ1-1, the complete variable domain is SAVISQKPSRDICQRGTSLTIQCQVDSQVTMMFWYRQQPGQSLTLIATANQGSEATYESGFVIDKFPISRPNLTFSTLTVSNMSPEDSSIYLCSVAVLMNTEAFFGQGTRLTVV.

The CDR3 DNA is TGTGCCAGCAGCCCTGCGACCGGACAGGGAGAAATGAGCCTCTTCTTC. The encoded protein is CASSPATGQGEMSLFF. The chain is built from TRBV21-1 and TRBJ2-1; TRBD1 is the table's D call and was not checked against the DNA. TRBV21-1 is deemed a pseudogene. The CDR3 is 16 residues long.

This sequence joins TRBV27 and TRBJ1-1; D uncertain. Germline V CDR1 and CDR2: MNHEY, SMNVEV (reference sequence). The CDR3 consists of 14 residues. V lost 2 bases to trimming and J lost 0 bases, with 7 bases between them. The CDR3 coding sequence is TGTGCCAGCAGTTTAACGTGGCTGAACACTGAAGCTTTCTTT. This encodes CASSLTWLNTEAFF.

The CDR3 loop is CASSVEQRGAQYF. For the CDR3, the DNA is TGTGCCAGCAGCGTAGAGCAGCGGGGGGCGCAGTACTTC. This chain uses TRBV9 with TRBJ2-7, with TRBD2 matching 9 bases. Germline loops: CDR1 SGDLS, CDR2 YYNGEE. The CDR3 runs 13 residues. Trimming at V came to 0 bases and at J to 9 bases, leaving 4 bases not matched to a gene.

The chain links TRBV5-4 to TRBJ2-1; 9 nucleotides match TRBD2. The CDR3 is 15 amino acids. Germline V gene data show CDR1 as SGHNT and CDR2 as YYREEE (reference sequence). V dropped 7 bases and J dropped 1; count of bases not matched to a gene: 6. CDR3 in amino acids: CASSIAGASYNEQFF. The CDR3 DNA follows: TGTGCCAGCTCTATAGCGGGAGCGTCCTACAATGAGCAGTTCTTC. The entire variable domain, with the rest obtained from reference TRBV5-4 and TRBJ2-1, is as follows: ETGVTQSPTHLIKTRGQQVTLRCSSQSGHNTVSWYQQALGQGPQFIFQYYREEENGRGNFPPRFSGLQFPNYSSELNVNALELDDSALYLCASSIAGASYNEQFFGPGTRLTVL.

The chain has TRBV2 and TRBJ2-5; 7 positions agree with TRBD1. This CDR3 is 13 amino acids long. J gave up 2 bases and V 4 bases, and 1 base lay outside the gene matches. Germline V gene sequence: CDR1 SNHLY, CDR2 FYNNEI. The CDR3 loop is CASSGGQQETQYF. The CDR3 nucleotides read TGTGCCAGCAGTGGGGGACAGCAAGAGACCCAGTACTTC.

The genes are TRBV29-1 and TRBJ2-5, with TRBD1 matching over 8 bases. Per the germline V gene, CDR1 is SQVTM and CDR2 is ANQGSEA. This CDR3 comprises 13 residues. The ends lost 6 bases at V and 1 base at J; junction bases unmatched: 4. CDR3 amino acids: CSVDRVSQETQYF. The CDR3, as DNA: TGCAGCGTGGACAGGGTAAGCCAAGAGACCCAGTACTTC.

This clone was seen only a few times. The chain uses TRBV6-5 and TRBJ1-1; D ambiguous. The CDR3 spans 14 residues. Deletions cut 0 bases from V and 11 bases from J, with 16 bases between. Germline V CDR1 and CDR2: MNHEY, SVGAGI. CDR3 DNA: TGTGCCAGCAGTTACTCAGGATCATCCCAGCGGGCTTTCTTT. This encodes CASSYSGSSQRAFF.